These T cell receptor beta chains were read from a single sample in a study of Ad26.COV2.S vaccination and SARS-CoV-2 variants. The table came from immunoSEQ multiplex PCR; TCRdb's copy has only in-frame clones and leaves some out. The table lists a few hundred thousand clones, 87% of them singletons. Here the sequenced sample was peripheral blood, taken in a trial of Ad26.COV2.S vaccine versus placebo. These TCRs come from a person aged 18 to 65 who received the Ad26.COV2.S COVID-19 vaccine or a placebo. The CDR3 runs from the conserved cysteine through the conserved F or W. A D gene is named only where the DNA matches it firmly. Clone size is given for some rows only: seen once, a few or many times, or a class if the clone is expanded.

j_gene: TRBJ1-4; abundance: -; d_gene: -; v_gene: TRBV30; CDR3aa: CAWSVGSREKLFF; CDR3nt: TGTGCCTGGAGTGTTGGTTCGAGGGAAAAACTGTTTTTT
j_gene: TRBJ1-5; abundance: -; d_gene: TRBD1; v_gene: TRBV18; CDR3aa: CASSPRDSLSNQPQHF; CDR3nt: TGTGCCAGCTCACCGAGGGACAGCTTAAGCAATCAGCCCCAGCATTTT
j_gene: TRBJ2-7; abundance: -; d_gene: -; v_gene: TRBV27; CDR3aa: CASSLEAGGYEQYF; CDR3nt: TGTGCCAGCAGTTTAGAGGCAGGTGGGTACGAGCAGTACTTC
j_gene: TRBJ1-2; abundance: -; d_gene: -; v_gene: TRBV4-1; CDR3aa: CASSQWEGNYGYTF; CDR3nt: TGCGCCAGCAGCCAATGGGAGGGGAACTATGGCTACACCTTC
j_gene: TRBJ1-2; abundance: -; d_gene: TRBD1; v_gene: TRBV6-2/TRBV6-3; CDR3aa: CASSYGGGDYGYTF; CDR3nt: TGTGCCAGCAGTTACGGAGGGGGCGACTATGGCTACACCTTC
j_gene: TRBJ2-5; abundance: -; d_gene: -; v_gene: TRBV9; CDR3aa: CASSGTADLAQYF; CDR3nt: TGTGCCAGCAGCGGGACAGCGGATCTGGCCCAGTACTTC
j_gene: TRBJ2-7; abundance: -; d_gene: -; v_gene: TRBV7-5; CDR3aa: CARSPGTNKKAYEQYF; CDR3nt: TGTGCCAGAAGCCCCGGGACAAACAAAAAAGCCTACGAGCAGTACTTC
j_gene: TRBJ1-2; abundance: -; d_gene: -; v_gene: TRBV3-1/TRBV3-2; CDR3aa: CASSQGGGYTF; CDR3nt: TGTGCCAGCAGCCAAGGTGGTGGCTACACCTTC
j_gene: TRBJ1-2; abundance: -; d_gene: TRBD1; v_gene: TRBV3-1/TRBV3-2; CDR3aa: CASSHGTGLRGYTF; CDR3nt: TGTGCCAGCAGCCATGGGACAGGGCTGAGGGGCTACACCTTC
j_gene: TRBJ1-4; abundance: -; d_gene: -; v_gene: TRBV5-1; CDR3aa: CASSFPGTDEKLFF; CDR3nt: TGCGCCAGCAGCTTTCCCGGGACGGATGAAAAACTGTTTTTT
j_gene: TRBJ2-7; abundance: -; d_gene: TRBD1; v_gene: TRBV7-8; CDR3aa: CASSLGPGGSYEQYF; CDR3nt: TGTGCCAGCAGCTTAGGGCCAGGGGGCTCCTACGAGCAGTACTTC
j_gene: TRBJ1-2; abundance: once; d_gene: TRBD1; v_gene: TRBV4-3; CDR3aa: CASSQAVWTGDGYTF; CDR3nt: TGCGCCAGCAGCCAAGCGGTATGGACAGGGGATGGCTACACCTTC
j_gene: TRBJ2-5; abundance: -; d_gene: -; v_gene: TRBV4-3; CDR3aa: CASSQERADGTQYF; CDR3nt: TGCGCCAGCAGCCAAGAGAGGGCTGACGGGACCCAGTACTTC
j_gene: TRBJ1-2; abundance: -; d_gene: -; v_gene: TRBV6-5; CDR3aa: CASSPVVLGPYGYTF; CDR3nt: TGTGCCAGCAGTCCGGTCGTCCTAGGGCCCTATGGCTACACCTTC
j_gene: TRBJ2-1; abundance: -; d_gene: -; v_gene: TRBV7-8; CDR3aa: CASSERGQSAYNEQFF; CDR3nt: TGTGCCAGCAGCGAACGGGGACAAAGTGCCTACAATGAGCAGTTCTTC
j_gene: TRBJ1-6; abundance: -; d_gene: TRBD1; v_gene: TRBV13; CDR3aa: CASSLGPGQANSPLHF; CDR3nt: TGTGCCAGCAGCTTAGGACCAGGACAGGCGAATTCACCCCTCCACTTT
j_gene: TRBJ1-4; abundance: -; d_gene: -; v_gene: TRBV27; CDR3aa: CASARQFNEKLFF; CDR3nt: TGTGCCAGCGCCCGACAGTTTAATGAAAAACTGTTTTTT
j_gene: TRBJ1-1; abundance: -; d_gene: -; v_gene: TRBV2; CDR3aa: CASSDMMNTEAFF; CDR3nt: TGTGCCAGCAGTGATATGATGAACACTGAAGCTTTCTTT
j_gene: TRBJ1-1; abundance: -; d_gene: -; v_gene: TRBV23-1; CDR3aa: CASSPGSTEAFF; CDR3nt: TGCGCCAGCAGTCCAGGGAGCACTGAAGCTTTCTTT
j_gene: TRBJ1-1; abundance: -; d_gene: -; v_gene: TRBV5-1; CDR3aa: CASTRGSEAFF; CDR3nt: TGCGCCAGCACCCGAGGGAGTGAAGCTTTCTTT
j_gene: TRBJ1-1; abundance: -; d_gene: -; v_gene: TRBV5-1; CDR3aa: CASSLHRVGNTEAFF; CDR3nt: TGCGCCAGCAGCTTGCACAGGGTAGGGAACACTGAAGCTTTCTTT
j_gene: TRBJ2-2; abundance: -; d_gene: TRBD1; v_gene: TRBV5-5; CDR3aa: CASTLRDRGGFPGDTGELFF; CDR3nt: TGTGCCAGCACTCTGCGAGACAGGGGGGGATTCCCCGGTGACACCGGGGAGCTGTTTTTT
j_gene: TRBJ2-7; abundance: -; d_gene: TRBD1; v_gene: TRBV7-9; CDR3aa: CASSLGTGVYEQYF; CDR3nt: TGTGCCAGCAGCTTGGGGACAGGGGTGTACGAGCAGTACTTC
j_gene: TRBJ2-1; abundance: -; d_gene: TRBD2; v_gene: TRBV6-5; CDR3aa: CASTAGGYNEQFF; CDR3nt: TGTGCCAGCACCGCGGGGGGCTACAATGAGCAGTTCTTC
j_gene: TRBJ2-2; abundance: -; d_gene: -; v_gene: TRBV12-5; CDR3aa: CASGVWGGELFF; CDR3nt: TGTGCTAGTGGTGTCTGGGGCGGGGAGCTGTTTTTT
j_gene: TRBJ1-2; abundance: -; d_gene: -; v_gene: TRBV7-9; CDR3aa: CASSSFMGYGYTF; CDR3nt: TGTGCCAGCAGCTCCTTTATGGGCTATGGCTACACCTTC